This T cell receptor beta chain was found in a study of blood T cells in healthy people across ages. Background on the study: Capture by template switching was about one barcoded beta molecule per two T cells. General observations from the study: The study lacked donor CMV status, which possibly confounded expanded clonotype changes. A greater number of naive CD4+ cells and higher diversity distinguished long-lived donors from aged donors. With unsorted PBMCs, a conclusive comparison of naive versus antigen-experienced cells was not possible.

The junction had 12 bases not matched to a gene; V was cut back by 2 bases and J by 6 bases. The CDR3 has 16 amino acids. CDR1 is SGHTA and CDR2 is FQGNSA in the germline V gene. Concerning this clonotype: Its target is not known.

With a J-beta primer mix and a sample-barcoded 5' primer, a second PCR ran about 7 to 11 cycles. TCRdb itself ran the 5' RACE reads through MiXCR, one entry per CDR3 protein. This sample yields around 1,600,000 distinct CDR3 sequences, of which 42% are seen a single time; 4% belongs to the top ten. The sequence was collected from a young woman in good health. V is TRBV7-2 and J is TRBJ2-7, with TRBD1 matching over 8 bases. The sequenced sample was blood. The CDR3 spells CASSLNGQGASGEQYF. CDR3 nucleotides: TGTGCCAGCAGCTTAAACGGGCAGGGGGCGTCCGGCGAGCAGTACTTC.